What follows are 22 T cell receptor beta chains derived from one specimen sequenced in a study of blood T cells in healthy people across ages. Together with a sample-barcoded 5' primer, a J-beta primer mix was included in a second PCR lasting roughly 6 to 12 cycles. Each CDR3 protein gets one entry after TCRdb re-called the 5' RACE reads with MiXCR. The sample has approximately 810,000 distinct CDR3 sequences; under 40% are singletons. The sequenced sample consisted of blood. All receptors come from a man aged 18 to 29 in good health.

The V call is TRBV13, the J call TRBJ2-5; TRBD1 matches 7 bases. This CDR3 is built from 14 residues. Losses at the gene ends were 2 bases for V and 4 bases for J; bases not matched to a gene: 4. Germline CDR1 and CDR2: PRHDT and FYEKMQ (reference sequence). In DNA, the CDR3 is TGTGCCAGCAGCTTACGGAGACAGGGAGAGACCCAGTACTTC. As protein: CASSLRRQGETQYF.

This clonotype has only a few counts. J is TRBJ1-2 and V is TRBV18; 7 bases align to TRBD1. Germline V CDR1 and CDR2: KGHSH, LQKENI. V lost 3 bases to trimming and J lost 3 bases; unmatched junction nucleotides: 7. The CDR3 contains 15 residues. The CDR3 bases are TGTGCCAGCTCACCCGCGGGCAGGGGGGACTATGGCTACACCTTC. The encoded protein is CASSPAGRGDYGYTF.

This clonotype turned up a few times. The chain joins TRBV20-1 to TRBJ2-7, with D possibly matching TRBD2 (6 bases). V was cut by 6 bases and J by 4 bases, with 13 bases left in between. There are 12 residues in the CDR3. Germline V gene data show CDR1 as DFQATT and CDR2 as SNEGSKA (reference sequence). The CDR3 nucleotides are TGCAGTGCGGGGGGACGGATTTACGAGCAGTACTTC. It yields the protein CSAGGRIYEQYF.

This clonotype came up once. The chain recombines TRBV20-1 with TRBJ2-7, with D perhaps TRBD1 or TRBD2 (5 bases each). This CDR3 has 12 amino acids. In germline, CDR1 is DFQATT, CDR2 SNEGSKA (reference sequence). V lost 5 bases and J 6 bases, leaving 14 bases between the germline ends. In DNA, the CDR3 is TGCAGTGCTCCACGGACGGGGCGCGAGCAGTACTTC. Translating it yields CSAPRTGREQYF.

This clonotype was observed a handful of times. The chain has TRBV20-1 and TRBJ2-7, with TRBD1 identical over 9 bases. The CDR3 extends over 14 amino acids. The V gene end was trimmed by 3 bases and the J gene end by 2 bases; junction bases not matched to a gene: 5. CDR1 is DFQATT, CDR2 SNEGSKA, per germline (reference sequence). The CDR3 spells CSASWDREPYEQYF. The CDR3 DNA sequence: TGCAGTGCTAGTTGGGACAGGGAACCCTACGAGCAGTACTTC.

This clonotype was counted between two and nine times. CDR3 in DNA: TGCAGCGTTGACGAGGGTAGTAATGAGCAGTTCTTC. Translated: CSVDEGSNEQFF. This chain uses TRBV29-1 with TRBJ2-1; D perhaps matches TRBD2 (5 bases). V lost 3 bases and J lost 7, with 10 bases in between. CDR1 is SQVTM, CDR2 ANQGSEA, per germline. This CDR3 has 12 amino acids.

This clonotype was seen a few times. The chain uses TRBV12-3 or TRBV12-4 and TRBJ1-6, with no clear D. Trimming took off 6 bases at V and 2 bases at J, with 17 bases between the two ends. This CDR3 spans 17 amino acids. The CDR3 loop is CASSLGSGATYNSPLHF. DNA of the CDR3: TGTGCCAGCAGCCTGGGATCTGGAGCAACCTATAATTCACCCCTCCACTTT.

Points on this clonotype: The junction does not match germline at one end; this may be a read error. V gene TRBV29-1 combines with J gene TRBJ1-2, with a weak D call TRBD1 (6 bases). This CDR3 is 13 amino acids long. Germline V gene sequence: CDR1 SQVTM, CDR2 ANQGSEA. In DNA form, the CDR3 reads TGCAACGTTGATAGGGGGTGGAACTATGGCTACACCTTC. Translated: CNVDRGWNYGYTF.

The chain is built from TRBV15 and TRBJ1-6, with TRBD1 matching 9 bases. Germline CDR1 and CDR2: LNHNV and YYDKDF (reference sequence). V trimming: 2 bases; J trimming: 9 bases; junction bases outside the gene matches: 8. The CDR3 sequence is 16 residues long. CDR3 DNA sequence: TGTGCCACCAGCAGATCCCGACAGGGGGTAACTTCACCCCTCCACTTT. Translated, it gives CATSRSRQGVTSPLHF.

This clonotype has only a few counts. The rearrangement joins TRBV29-1 to TRBJ2-3; 8 bases match TRBD1. Looked up from germline, CDR1 is SQVTM and CDR2 is ANQGSEA. CDR3 length: 14 amino acids. The V and J ends lost 0 bases and 5 bases, in that order; junction bases with no gene match: 4. CDR3: CSVEDRQGRDTQYF. CDR3 DNA sequence: TGCAGCGTTGAAGATCGACAGGGGAGAGATACGCAGTATTTT.

The chain couples TRBV29-1 to TRBJ2-6; D is uncertain. Germline-derived CDR1 and CDR2 are SQVTM and ANQGSEA. This CDR3 region has 13 residues. With 6 bases removed from V and 2 bases from J, the gap between germline ends came to 8 bases. The DNA for the CDR3 is TGCAGCGTCGCCCAACCTGGGGCCAACGTCCTGACTTTC. This encodes CSVAQPGANVLTF.

This clonotype was observed a few times. This chain links TRBV24-1 with TRBJ2-1, with 8 positions matching TRBD2. The CDR3 sequence is 17 residues long. Germline V CDR1 and CDR2: KGHDR, SFDVKD. V gave up 7 bases and J gave up 3 bases; unmatched junction bases: 13. The CDR3 is CATSGHTCGRSYNEQFF. CDR3 sequence (DNA): TGTGCCACCAGCGGACATACCTGCGGGAGGAGCTACAATGAGCAGTTCTTC.

This sequence joins TRBV2 and TRBJ2-1; TRBD1 aligns across 10 bases. The trim removed 6 bases at V and 4 bases at J, leaving 6 bases unmatched. Germline assignment: CDR1 SNHLY and CDR2 FYNNEI. The CDR3 has 15 residues. The CDR3 sequence is CASRWGQGSYNEQFF. The CDR3 DNA is TGTGCCAGCAGATGGGGACAGGGGAGTTACAATGAGCAGTTCTTC. Variable domain in full (rest from reference TRBV2 and TRBJ2-1): EPEVTQTPSHQVTQMGQEVILRCVPISNHLYFYWYRQILGQKVEFLVSFYNNEISEKSEIFDDQFSVERPDGSNFTLKIRSTKLEDSAMYFCASRWGQGSYNEQFFGPGTRLTVL.

V usage is TRBV6-6 and J usage is TRBJ2-7; weak D call: TRBD2 (6 bases). The ends were cut back, 5 bases at V and 5 bases at J, with 13 bases in the middle. This CDR3 has 13 amino acids. Germline assignment: CDR1 MNHNY and CDR2 SVGAGI (reference sequence). The CDR3 DNA follows: TGTGCCAGCAGTGACGGAGGGACCCACGAGCAGTACTTC. Translating gives CASSDGGTHEQYF.

This clonotype was recorded only once. The rearrangement links TRBV20-1 to TRBJ2-2; 7 nucleotides line up with TRBD2. The CDR3 has 15 amino acids. V lost 2 bases, J lost 0 bases, and 3 bases stayed unmatched. CDR1 is DFQATT and CDR2 is SNEGSKA in the germline V gene (reference sequence). The CDR3 bases are TGCAGTGCTAGACCTAGCGGCGCGAACACCGGGGAGCTGTTTTTT. Its protein product is CSARPSGANTGELFF.

About this clonotype itself: The junction departs from the called germline gene at one end, perhaps through a read error. The DNA of the CDR3 is TGTGCCACCAGTGTACGAGCGAACACCGGGAAGCTGTTTTTT. Translating gives CATSVRANTGKLFF. The V call is TRBV24-1, the J call TRBJ2-2; TRBD2 might be the D (5 bases). CDR1 and CDR2 from the germline V gene are KGHDR and SFDVKD. The CDR3 extends over 14 amino acids.

The chain combines TRBV5-1 with TRBJ2-7, with D perhaps TRBD2 (6 bases). Germline lookup yields CDR1 SGHRS and CDR2 YFSETQ. This CDR3 spans 15 amino acids. V was shortened by 4 bases and J by 0 bases, with 14 bases between the two germline ends. The CDR3 DNA reads TGCGCCAGCAGCCCGGGAGCGGGTAGCTCCTACGAGCAGTACTTC. Its protein product is CASSPGAGSSYEQYF.

The J gene is TRBJ2-3, the V gene TRBV4-3; TRBD2 agrees at 7 bases. This CDR3 spans 17 amino acids. After removal of 0 bases from V and 2 bases from J, the junction contained 8 bases not matched to a gene. Germline V CDR1 and CDR2: LGHNA, YSLEER. CDR3 sequence reads: CASSQDMPSGNTDTQYF. The CDR3 DNA is TGCGCCAGCAGCCAAGATATGCCTAGCGGAAACACAGATACGCAGTATTTT.

The V and J genes are TRBV4-3 and TRBJ2-3; 11 bases map to TRBD2. This CDR3 has 15 residues. With V trimmed by 2 bases and J by 7 bases, 5 bases remained unmatched. CDR1 is LGHNA and CDR2 is YSLEER in the germline V gene. The CDR3 loop is CASSQLAGGTYTQYF. The DNA of the CDR3 is TGCGCCAGCAGCCAACTAGCGGGGGGAACCTATACGCAGTATTTT.

Turning to this clonotype: This may be a read error, as it is one base from a much larger clone. This sequence joins TRBV12-3 or TRBV12-4 and TRBJ2-5, with 8 positions matching TRBD1. With 6 bases clipped from V and 13 bases from J, the junction kept 13 bases outside the gene matches. The CDR3 has 13 residues. CDR3 in amino acids: CASSYMTGDLRYF. The CDR3 nucleotides are TGTGCCAGCAGCTATATGACAGGGGACCTCCGGTACTTC.

J is TRBJ2-5 and V is TRBV28; D not certain. V was pared by 8 bases and J by 0 bases, with 13 bases between. Germline CDR1 reads MDHEN; CDR2 reads SYDVKM. This CDR3 has 14 residues. CDR3 DNA sequence: TGTGCCAGCCCCTGTCCGGGCAACCAAGAGACCCAGTACTTC. Translating it yields CASPCPGNQETQYF.

J is TRBJ2-2 and V is TRBV10-2; no firm D call. Germline CDR1 reads WSHSY; CDR2 reads SAAADI. CDR3 size: 14 residues. The ends were cut back, 3 bases at V and 0 bases at J, with 5 bases in the middle. CDR3: CASSEIPNTGELFF. The DNA for the CDR3 is TGCGCCAGCAGTGAAATCCCGAACACCGGGGAGCTGTTTTTT.